Shown below are 18 T cell receptor beta chains from a single sample sequenced in a study of blood T cell repertoires in COVID-19. Assay used: immunoSEQ multiplex PCR; TCRdb lists only in-frame clones, some missing. The table lists about 80,000 clones, 65% to 85% of them singletons. The sequencing sample was made of peripheral blood. The receptor set was obtained from an elderly woman with acute or convalescent COVID-19.

The count of this clone is one. This sequence joins TRBV29-1 and TRBJ2-2; TRBD2 might be the D (5 bases). This CDR3 spans 13 amino acids. Germline V gene lookup returns CDR1 SQVTM and CDR2 ANQGSEA. The V end lost 0 bases, the J end lost 5 bases, and 7 bases lay between the germline ends. The CDR3 nucleotides are TGCAGCGTTGAAGATAGGAGGACCGGGGAGCTGTTTTTT. It specifies CSVEDRRTGELFF.

This clone was counted a few times. This sequence joins TRBV2 and TRBJ2-2, with TRBD2 identical over 7 bases. The germline gives CDR1 SNHLY, CDR2 FYNNEI. Unmatched junction bases numbered 3, after V lost 2 bases and J lost 0 bases. The CDR3 is 16 amino acids. The CDR3 region is CASSERAGANTGELFF. CDR3 bases: TGTGCCAGCAGTGAAAGGGCGGGGGCGAACACCGGGGAGCTGTTTTTT.

This clone has just one count. The genes are TRBV9 and TRBJ1-1; tentatively, D is TRBD1 (5 bases). Looked up from germline, CDR1 is SGDLS and CDR2 is YYNGEE. This CDR3 has 15 residues. Trimming removed 3 bases from V and 0 bases from J, with 12 bases in between. CDR3 DNA sequence: TGTGCCAGCAGCGACAACCCGGGGGTGAACACTGAAGCTTTCTTT. Residues: CASSDNPGVNTEAFF.

This clone occurred a few times. The chain employs TRBV5-8 and TRBJ1-6; TRBD1 matches at 7 bases. The CDR3 has 16 residues. The trim removed 0 bases at V and 4 bases at J, leaving 4 bases unmatched. Per the germline V gene, CDR1 is SGHTS and CDR2 is YDEGEE. The CDR3: CASSLEKQGYNSPLHF. The CDR3 DNA follows: TGTGCCAGCAGCTTGGAGAAACAGGGGTATAATTCACCCCTCCACTTT.

This chain uses TRBV27 with TRBJ2-2, with TRBD2 identical over 11 bases. The CDR3 covers 16 residues. J lost 0 bases, V lost 6 bases, and 3 bases had no gene match. Germline V gives CDR1 MNHEY, CDR2 SMNVEV (reference sequence). CDR3 region: CASRPGLAANTGELFF. CDR3 sequence (DNA): TGTGCCAGCAGACCGGGACTAGCGGCGAACACCGGGGAGCTGTTTTTT.

The chain recombines TRBV27 with TRBJ2-7; D perhaps matches TRBD1 (6 bases). CDR3 length: 16 residues. The germline V gene encodes CDR1 MNHEY and CDR2 SMNVEV (reference sequence). V lost 3 bases, J lost 2 bases, and 17 bases lay in between. As DNA, the CDR3 is TGTGCCAGCAGTTTTGTCCGGTTCGGACAGACCTACGAGCAGTACTTC. Its protein product is CASSFVRFGQTYEQYF.

V gene TRBV19 combines with J gene TRBJ1-1; possible D gene TRBD1, 5 bases. The CDR3 contains 13 residues. Germline-derived CDR1 and CDR2 are LNHDA and SQIVND (reference sequence). Between the trimmed V and J ends, which lost 6 bases and 0 bases, there was a span of 8 bases. CDR3 DNA sequence: TGTGCCAGTAGGGGGGAGGTGAACACTGAAGCTTTCTTT. The encoded protein is CASRGEVNTEAFF.

Only a few counts were recorded for this clone. The chain combines TRBV7-9 with TRBJ1-6; tentative D call: TRBD1 (5 bases). Trimming removed 4 bases at V and 7 bases at J, with 14 bases between. Germline CDR1 reads SEHNR; CDR2 reads FQNEAQ (reference sequence). The length of the CDR3 is 15 residues. The CDR3 reads CASSSLGGGNSPLHF. In DNA, the CDR3 is TGTGCCAGCAGCTCGCTGGGGGGAGGAAATTCACCCCTCCACTTT.

This clone was seen once. The chain carries TRBV2 and TRBJ2-1, with TRBD1 as a possible D gene (6 bases). V was shortened by 8 bases and J by 12 bases, with 20 bases between the two germline ends. This CDR3 spans 13 amino acids. Germline V gene lookup returns CDR1 SNHLY and CDR2 FYNNEI. The DNA of the CDR3 is TGTGCCAGCGGGGAAACAGGGTCTCAGGGGCAGTTCTTC. It yields the protein CASGETGSQGQFF.

This clone was picked up a small number of times. This rearrangement joins TRBV9 to TRBJ1-1; 8 bases are a match to TRBD1. The V gene end was trimmed by 3 bases and the J gene end by 4 bases; junction bases not matched to a gene: 8. Germline loops: CDR1 SGDLS, CDR2 YYNGEE. The CDR3 has 15 amino acids. The CDR3 protein is CASSAHATGATEAFF. The DNA for the CDR3 is TGTGCCAGCAGCGCCCACGCGACAGGGGCCACTGAAGCTTTCTTT. Filled out from reference TRBV9 and TRBJ1-1, the complete variable domain reads DSGVTQTPKHLITATGQRVTLRCSPRSGDLSVYWYQQSLDQGLQFLIQYYNGEERAKGNILERFSAQQFPDLHSELNLSSLELGDSALYFCASSAHATGATEAFFGQGTRLTVV.

The V call is TRBV24-1, the J call TRBJ1-1; D not certain. Looked up from germline, CDR1 is KGHDR and CDR2 is SFDVKD. The V end was cut by 2 bases, the J end by 7 bases, with 4 bases between. The CDR3 loop spans 11 amino acids. The CDR3 protein is CATSDSREAFF. In nucleotides, the CDR3 is TGTGCCACCAGTGATTCTCGTGAAGCTTTCTTT.

The DNA for the CDR3 is TGTGCCAGCAGTGAAACCCCGACAGGGGGCGGCTATGGCTACACCTTC. Translating gives CASSETPTGGGYGYTF. This chain connects TRBV6-1 to TRBJ1-2; 10 bases fit TRBD1. The length of the CDR3 is 16 residues. The V gene's germline CDR1 is MNHNS and CDR2 SASEGT. The trim removed 2 bases at V and 4 bases at J, leaving 7 bases unmatched.

The chain combines TRBV27 with TRBJ2-5; D unresolved. V dropped 6 bases and J dropped 0 bases, with 11 bases sitting between them. Germline-derived CDR1 and CDR2 are MNHEY and SMNVEV (reference sequence). The CDR3 spans 14 residues. For the CDR3, the DNA is TGTGCCAGCAGCCGCACGGTTAACCAAGAGACCCAGTACTTC. Protein sequence: CASSRTVNQETQYF.

The genes are TRBV29-1 and TRBJ2-6; perhaps TRBD1 as D (6 bases). This CDR3 comprises 14 residues. CDR1 is SQVTM, CDR2 ANQGSEA, per germline. V lost 7 bases and J 2 bases, leaving 12 bases between the germline ends. The CDR3 DNA reads TGCAGCGCCCGGACAGATACTGGGGCCAACGTCCTGACTTTC. Amino acids: CSARTDTGANVLTF.

This clone occurred a few times. The V and J genes are TRBV3-1 (or the pseudogene TRBV3-2) and TRBJ1-3; 8 bases match TRBD1. With 4 bases clipped from V and 0 bases from J, the junction kept 2 bases outside the gene matches. Looked up from germline, CDR1 is LGHDT and CDR2 is YNNKEL (reference sequence). The CDR3 is made up of 15 amino acids. The CDR3 region is CASSPGGFSGNTIYF. The CDR3 DNA is TGTGCCAGCAGCCCAGGGGGCTTCTCTGGAAACACCATATATTTT.

The genes are TRBV18 and TRBJ1-1; TRBD1 matches 10 bases. The CDR3 has 20 residues. The trim removed 4 bases at V and 1 base at J, leaving 18 bases unmatched. The germline V gene has CDR1 KGHSH and CDR2 LQKENI. For the CDR3, the DNA is TGTGCCAGCTCACTAACGATTATGGGACAGGGGATAATACAGAACACTGAAGCTTTCTTT. This sequence encodes CASSLTIMGQGIIQNTEAFF.

This clone was counted only a few times. Germline and junction disagree at one end, which may indicate a read error. The chain employs TRBV7-7 and TRBJ1-3; 7 nucleotides match TRBD1. Germline CDR1 and CDR2: SSHAT and FNYEAQ (reference sequence). This CDR3 has 15 amino acids. The DNA of the CDR3 is TGTGCTAGCAGCCCTGACAGGGTCCCTGGAAACACCATATATTTT. This translates into CASSPDRVPGNTIYF.

At least ten counts were recorded for this clone. The chain links TRBV19 to TRBJ1-1; weak D call: TRBD1 (5 bases). The length of the CDR3 is 12 residues. Germline V lookup: CDR1 LNHDA, CDR2 SQIVND (reference sequence). V was shortened by 9 bases and J by 0 bases, with 8 bases between the two germline ends. As DNA, the CDR3 is TGTGCCAGCGGGACTATGAACACTGAAGCTTTCTTT. Protein product: CASGTMNTEAFF.